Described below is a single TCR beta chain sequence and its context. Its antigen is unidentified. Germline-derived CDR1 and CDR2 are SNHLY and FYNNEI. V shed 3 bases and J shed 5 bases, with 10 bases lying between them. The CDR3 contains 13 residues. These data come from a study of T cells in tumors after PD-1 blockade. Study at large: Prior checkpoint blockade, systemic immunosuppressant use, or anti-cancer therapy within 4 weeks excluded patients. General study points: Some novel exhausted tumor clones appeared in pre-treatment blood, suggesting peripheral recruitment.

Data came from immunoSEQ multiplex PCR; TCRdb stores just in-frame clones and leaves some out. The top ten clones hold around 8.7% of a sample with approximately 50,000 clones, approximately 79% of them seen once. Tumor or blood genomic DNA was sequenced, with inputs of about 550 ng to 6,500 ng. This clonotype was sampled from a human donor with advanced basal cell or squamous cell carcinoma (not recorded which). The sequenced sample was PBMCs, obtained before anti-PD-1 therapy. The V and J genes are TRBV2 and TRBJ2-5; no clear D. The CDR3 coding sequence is TGTGCCAGCAGTGACAAAGGGTGGGAGACCCAGTACTTC. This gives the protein CASSDKGWETQYF.